The table lists the clone carrying this T cell receptor (beta chain) with a few counts. Its antigen remains unknown. The data derive from a study of shared clonotypes between healthy human individuals. The V gene lost 3 bases and the J gene lost 7 bases, with 2 bases spanning the gap. Germline-derived CDR1 and CDR2 are SGHDT and YYEEEE. There are 11 residues in the CDR3. Study observations and caveats: The study found about 5% of naive CD4 clonotypes shared across four donors. A generally larger estimated richness was seen in naive subsets than in memory subsets.

CD45RO-negative, CCR7-positively selected cells formed the naive CD8 fraction, excluding terminally differentiated effector memory CD45RA+ cells. TCRdb's copy holds only in-frame clones and misses some; the assay was immunoSEQ multiplex PCR. The table has over 2 million clones, about 95% seen once; the top ten hold 1.1%. This receptor was taken from a man younger than 35 in good health. V usage is TRBV5-6 and J usage is TRBJ1-6; no firm D call. Sequences were obtained from naive CD8+ T cells sorted from blood. CDR3 nucleotide sequence: TGTGCCAGCAGCTCAAATTCACCCCTCCACTTT. This translates into CASSSNSPLHF.